These 26 T cell receptor beta chains came from one sample sequenced in a study of T cell responses to AZD1222 COVID-19 vaccine. Produced via immunoSEQ multiplex PCR; TCRdb's table is partial and in-frame only. The data hold approximately 110,000 clones, with roughly 86% observed a single time. The sequencing used peripheral blood, collected on day 0 of MenACWY control vaccination. Receptor source: an adult in good health.

The gene calls are TRBV5-4 and TRBJ1-1, with unresolved D. The CDR3 covers 15 residues. Deletions cut 0 bases from V and 0 bases from J, with 9 bases between. Germline V gene lookup returns CDR1 SGHNT and CDR2 YYREEE (reference sequence). CDR3: CASSLEVSMNTEAFF. In DNA form, the CDR3 reads TGTGCCAGCAGCTTGGAAGTCAGTATGAACACTGAAGCTTTCTTT.

This sequence joins TRBV3-1 (or the pseudogene TRBV3-2) and TRBJ1-3, with 9 bases identical to TRBD1. Germline CDR1 LGHDT, CDR2 YNNKEL (reference sequence). CDR3 size: 19 residues. V trimming: 4 bases; J trimming: 1 base; junction bases outside the gene matches: 14. The CDR3 nucleotides read TGTGCCAGCAGCCGGACAGGGGTTAGCGTCTTGGGGTCTGGAAACACCATATATTTT. It encodes CASSRTGVSVLGSGNTIYF.

The chain's CDR3 is CASSLGVGQGSEAFF. In nucleotides, the CDR3 is TGTGCCAGCAGCTTAGGGGTCGGACAAGGGAGTGAGGCTTTCTTT. V gene TRBV7-3 combines with J gene TRBJ1-1; D might be TRBD1 (5 bases). V shed 2 bases and J shed 11 bases, with 21 bases lying between them. Looked up from germline, CDR1 is SGHTA and CDR2 is FQGTGA. This CDR3 contains 15 residues.

The CDR3 DNA sequence: TGTGCCACCCAACTCCTGGTGAACACTGAAGCTTTCTTT. Amino acid sequence: CATQLLVNTEAFF. This chain links TRBV12-3 or TRBV12-4 with TRBJ1-1; D is unclear. The CDR3 covers 13 residues. With 10 bases removed from V and 0 bases from J, the gap between germline ends came to 12 bases.

CDR3 DNA: TGTGCCAGCAGTGTCCTACTAGCGGGGGAAACAGATACGCAGTATTTT. Translating it yields CASSVLLAGETDTQYF. V and J are TRBV25-1 and TRBJ2-3; 11 positions agree with TRBD2. This CDR3 has 16 amino acids. The ends lost 4 bases at V and 3 bases at J; junction bases unmatched: 6. Germline V CDR1 and CDR2: MGHDK, SYGVNS.

The chain joins TRBV28 to TRBJ1-5; perhaps TRBD1 as D (6 bases). CDR1 MDHEN and CDR2 SYDVKM come from the germline V gene. There are 18 residues in the CDR3. The V end was cut by 3 bases, the J end by 2 bases, with 20 bases between. CDR3 nucleotide sequence: TGTGCCAGCAGTTTGCCCGGAGGGGGAATTGTCGGCAATCAGCCCCAGCATTTT. This gives the protein CASSLPGGGIVGNQPQHF.

The chain uses TRBV18 and TRBJ1-4; TRBD1 aligns across 8 bases. CDR3 size: 14 residues. Germline V gene data show CDR1 as KGHSH and CDR2 as LQKENI. The V and J ends lost 0 bases and 6 bases, in that order; junction bases with no gene match: 0. In DNA, the CDR3 is TGTGCCAGCTCACCACCGACAGGGGATGAAAAACTGTTTTTT. This gives the protein CASSPPTGDEKLFF. Together with reference TRBV18 and TRBJ1-4, the CDR3 gives the full variable domain: NAGVMQNPRHLVRRRGQEARLRCSPMKGHSHVYWYRQLPEEGLKFMVYLQKENIIDESGMPKERFSAEFPKEGPSILRIQQVVRGDSAAYFCASSPPTGDEKLFFGSGTQLSVL.

This clone was picked up many times. The rearrangement links TRBV11-3 to TRBJ2-1; weak D call: TRBD1 (6 bases). Trimming took off 0 bases at V and 6 bases at J, with 15 bases between the two ends. Per the germline V gene, CDR1 is SGHNT and CDR2 is YENEEA. The CDR3 totals 16 residues. The CDR3 loop reads CASSLDHQGPVNEQFF. The CDR3 coding sequence is TGTGCCAGCAGCTTAGATCACCAGGGGCCGGTCAATGAGCAGTTCTTC. The full variable domain, completed using reference TRBV11-3 and TRBJ2-1, is EAGVVQSPRYKIIEKKQPVAFWCNPISGHNTLYWYLQNLGQGPELLIRYENEEAVDDSQLPKDRFSAERLKGVDSTLKIQPAELGDSAVYLCASSLDHQGPVNEQFFGPGTRLTVL.

The chain employs TRBV7-8 and TRBJ1-2; D remains ambiguous. V shed 2 bases and J shed 6 bases, with 13 bases lying between them. CDR3 size: 14 residues. Germline V gives CDR1 SGHVS, CDR2 FQNEAQ. The CDR3: CASSLIRRGDGYTF. DNA for the CDR3: TGTGCCAGCAGCTTAATCCGACGGGGTGATGGCTACACCTTC.

The V gene is TRBV5-4, the J gene TRBJ1-1; 7 nucleotides line up with TRBD1. Germline V gene data show CDR1 as SGHNT and CDR2 as YYREEE (reference sequence). J gave up 8 bases and V 5 bases, and 9 bases lay outside the gene matches. This CDR3 has 13 amino acids. The CDR3 DNA follows: TGTGCCAGCAGACCCGACAGGGATGGCGAAGCTTTCTTT. Translating gives CASRPDRDGEAFF.

The V call is TRBV2, the J call TRBJ2-2; 11 bases align to TRBD2. The V gene end was trimmed by 7 bases and the J gene end by 5 bases; junction bases not matched to a gene: 6. Germline loops: CDR1 SNHLY, CDR2 FYNNEI. CDR3 length: 15 residues. Written as DNA, the CDR3 is TGTGCCAGCACTTACACTAGCGGGGGTACCGGGGAGCTGTTTTTT. Protein product: CASTYTSGGTGELFF.

V gene TRBV29-1 combines with J gene TRBJ1-2; 8 positions agree with TRBD1. The junction had 5 bases not matched to a gene; V was cut back by 6 bases and J by 8 bases. The length of the CDR3 is 11 residues. Germline CDR1 SQVTM, CDR2 ANQGSEA. As DNA, the CDR3 is TGCAGCGTCCGGACAGGGCAGGGCTACACCTTC. This sequence encodes CSVRTGQGYTF.

The rearrangement links TRBV27 to TRBJ2-7; 10 bases are a match to TRBD1. The CDR3 has 14 amino acids. Germline assignment: CDR1 MNHEY and CDR2 SMNVEV (reference sequence). V gave up 5 bases and J gave up 4 bases; unmatched junction bases: 5. CDR3 sequence (DNA): TGTGCCAGCAGTCGGGACAGGGGAAGGTACGAGCAGTACTTC. This codes for CASSRDRGRYEQYF.

The count of this clone is one. V gene TRBV2 combines with J gene TRBJ1-1; maybe TRBD1 (6 bases). CDR3 length: 14 residues. Germline V gene sequence: CDR1 SNHLY, CDR2 FYNNEI. Deletions cut 10 bases from V and 5 bases from J, with 20 bases between. CDR3 nucleotides: TGTGCCACCGTTCTTACCGTTAGGGGGACTGAAGCTTTCTTT. Translation: CATVLTVRGTEAFF.

The rearrangement joins TRBV7-9 to TRBJ1-2; 8 bases line up with TRBD1. J lost 4 bases, V lost 6 bases, and 4 bases had no gene match. CDR1 and CDR2 (germline): SEHNR, FQNEAQ (reference sequence). This CDR3 has 13 amino acids. CDR3 coding DNA: TGTGCCAGCAGGCCAACAGGGGGCTATGGCTACACCTTC. This translates into CASRPTGGYGYTF.

This chain connects TRBV27 to TRBJ1-4; no firm D call. V lost 5 bases and J lost 5, with 12 bases in between. The CDR3 has 14 amino acids. Germline CDR1 is MNHEY and CDR2 is SMNVEV (reference sequence). The CDR3 region has the DNA TGTGCCAGCAGTCCCCGGTATCCGAATGAAAAACTGTTTTTT. This codes for CASSPRYPNEKLFF.

This clone was detected only once. V usage is TRBV4-3 and J usage is TRBJ2-3, with D unclear. Germline CDR1 LGHNA, CDR2 YSLEER. The CDR3 has 16 amino acids. With 0 bases removed from V and 8 bases from J, the gap between germline ends came to 18 bases. CDR3 in amino acids: CASSQDISRKQRTQYF. In DNA form, the CDR3 reads TGCGCCAGCAGCCAAGATATTTCTAGAAAACAACGTACGCAGTATTTT.

The chain has TRBV5-1 and TRBJ2-5; D is ambiguous. This CDR3 region has 14 residues. Germline assignment: CDR1 SGHRS and CDR2 YFSETQ. V gave up 4 bases and J gave up 2 bases, with 12 bases separating them. The CDR3 region is CASSQIPVQETQYF. The CDR3 DNA sequence: TGCGCCAGCAGCCAGATCCCAGTACAAGAGACCCAGTACTTC.

With respect to this clone: Other DNA sequences in this specimen translate into the identical CDR3. The rearrangement uses TRBV7-2 and TRBJ2-7; a weak D match, TRBD2 (5 bases). The CDR3 contains 14 residues. CDR1 and CDR2 (germline): SGHTA, FQGNSA. Deletions cut 1 base from V and 2 bases from J, with 9 bases between. The CDR3 spells CASSLVAGPYEQYF. The DNA of the CDR3 is TGTGCCAGCAGCTTAGTTGCGGGCCCCTACGAGCAGTACTTC.

The V gene is TRBV11-1, the J gene TRBJ2-1; D possibly matches TRBD1 or TRBD2 (5 bases each). This CDR3 is 16 amino acids long. V lost 2 bases, J lost 6 bases, and 17 bases lay in between. The V gene's germline CDR1 is SGHAT and CDR2 FQDESV (reference sequence). CDR3 DNA: TGTGCCAGCAGCTTAAAATTAAGGGGCGGAGGCAATGAGCAGTTCTTC. Residues: CASSLKLRGGGNEQFF. Full variable domain (missing parts from reference TRBV11-1 and TRBJ2-1): EAEVAQSPRYKITEKSQAVAFWCDPISGHATLYWYRQILGQGPELLVQFQDESVVDDSQLPKDRFSAERLKGVDSTLKIQPAELGDSAMYLCASSLKLRGGGNEQFFGPGTRLTVL.

This rearrangement joins TRBV6-2 or TRBV6-3 to TRBJ2-1; 11 bases are shared with TRBD2. The CDR3 has 15 residues. Looked up from germline, CDR1 is MNHEY and CDR2 is SVGEGT. J gave up 5 bases and V 6 bases, and 6 bases lay outside the gene matches. The CDR3 loop reads CASSPGLAANNEQFF. CDR3 nucleotide sequence: TGTGCCAGCAGCCCGGGACTAGCGGCGAACAATGAGCAGTTCTTC.

This clone was observed once. The gene calls are TRBV7-8 and TRBJ2-1; TRBD1 aligns across 10 bases. Trimming removed 6 bases from V and 5 bases from J; junction bases left unmatched: 10. Germline V CDR1 and CDR2: SGHVS, FQNEAQ. This CDR3 has 16 amino acids. As DNA, the CDR3 is TGTGCCAGCAGACCAATGGGACAGGGGAGGGACAATGAGCAGTTCTTC. Translated: CASRPMGQGRDNEQFF.

The rearrangement links TRBV28 to TRBJ2-5, with 10 nucleotides matching TRBD2. Trimming removed 6 bases from V and 2 bases from J; junction bases left unmatched: 9. CDR3 length equals 16 residues. Germline-derived CDR1 and CDR2 are MDHEN and SYDVKM. This CDR3 is CASSPTAGGIQETQYF. The CDR3 DNA follows: TGTGCCAGCAGCCCAACAGCGGGAGGGATACAAGAGACCCAGTACTTC.

The genes are TRBV12-3 or TRBV12-4 and TRBJ1-2; 10 positions agree with TRBD1. The CDR3 runs 13 residues. Trimming at V came to 6 bases and at J to 8 bases, leaving 6 bases not matched to a gene. In DNA form, the CDR3 reads TGTGCCAGCAGACCCGGGACAGGGGCCGGCTACACCTTC. Translating it yields CASRPGTGAGYTF.

J is TRBJ2-7 and V is TRBV19; D is unresolved. Germline CDR1 is LNHDA and CDR2 is SQIVND (reference sequence). The germline V and J ends were trimmed by 7 bases and 4 bases, with 14 bases remaining between them. CDR3 length: 13 amino acids. This CDR3 reads CASKLDGSYEQYF. The CDR3 DNA follows: TGTGCCAGTAAACTGGACGGCTCTTACGAGCAGTACTTC.

The chain joins TRBV7-8 to TRBJ2-7, with TRBD1 matching over 7 bases. Trimming took 3 bases from V and 3 from J; bases not matched to a gene: 14. The CDR3 extends over 17 amino acids. Germline V gene sequence: CDR1 SGHVS, CDR2 FQNEAQ. The CDR3 spells CASSFRRSGTADYEQYF. CDR3 nucleotides: TGTGCCAGCAGCTTTCGGCGTTCCGGGACAGCCGACTACGAGCAGTACTTC. The full variable domain, its missing parts supplied by reference TRBV7-8 and TRBJ2-7, is GAGVSQSPRYKVAKRGQDVALRCDPISGHVSLFWYQQALGQGPEFLTYFQNEAQLDKSGLPSDRFFAERPEGSVSTLKIQRTQQEDSAVYLCASSFRRSGTADYEQYFGPGTRLTVT.